This TCR beta chain was observed in a study of blood T cell repertoires in COVID-19. Overall study: Sites in the United States, Italy and Spain provided acute and convalescent COVID-19 samples. PBMCs, B-cell-depleted T cells, or T cells provided the cDNA or gDNA that made up the material.

Per the study methods: For nucleated cells, counts were estimated from reference gene primer amplification. Using immunoSEQ multiplex PCR, the repertoire was profiled, and TCRdb retains in-frame clones only, with some absent. From that table come the V and J calls and clone size; the DNA was used to work out D and trimming. Among roughly 230,000 clones, roughly 89% were seen once, and the ten largest hold roughly 5%. The CDR3 loop spans 11 amino acids. The V gene lost 4 bases and the J gene lost 5 bases, with 5 bases spanning the gap. CDR1 and CDR2 (germline): SGHNT, YENEEA. The TCR originated in a woman between 40 and 55 years old who had recovered from COVID-19. Sequencing was carried out using peripheral blood. This chain uses TRBV11-3 with TRBJ1-2; D not certain. In DNA, the CDR3 is TGTGCCAGCAGCTCGAGTTATGGCTACACCTTC. Residues: CASSSSYGYTF.